In this sample, the clone carrying this T cell receptor (beta chain) turned up a few times. Its antigen is unknown. The repertoire was sequenced with immunoSEQ multiplex PCR; TCRdb's copy has only in-frame clones and lacks some. This table has more than 85,000 clones, about four fifths appearing once. This sample was taken from a study of T cell responses to AZD1222 COVID-19 vaccine. Germline-derived CDR1 and CDR2 are MNHEY and SVGEGT. Losses at the gene ends were 5 bases for V and 9 bases for J; bases not matched to a gene: 8. The CDR3 runs to 15 residues. Regarding the study as a whole: Sampling captured repertoires only after the peak T cell response.

The rearrangement links TRBV6-2 or TRBV6-3 to TRBJ1-6, with TRBD1 identical over 9 bases. This clonotype was obtained from an adult in good health. The sequencing here drew on peripheral blood, taken on day 0 of AZD1222 vaccination. CDR3 residues: CASSTPGQGGSPLHF. The CDR3, as DNA: TGTGCCAGCAGTACCCCGGGACAGGGTGGTTCACCCCTCCACTTT.